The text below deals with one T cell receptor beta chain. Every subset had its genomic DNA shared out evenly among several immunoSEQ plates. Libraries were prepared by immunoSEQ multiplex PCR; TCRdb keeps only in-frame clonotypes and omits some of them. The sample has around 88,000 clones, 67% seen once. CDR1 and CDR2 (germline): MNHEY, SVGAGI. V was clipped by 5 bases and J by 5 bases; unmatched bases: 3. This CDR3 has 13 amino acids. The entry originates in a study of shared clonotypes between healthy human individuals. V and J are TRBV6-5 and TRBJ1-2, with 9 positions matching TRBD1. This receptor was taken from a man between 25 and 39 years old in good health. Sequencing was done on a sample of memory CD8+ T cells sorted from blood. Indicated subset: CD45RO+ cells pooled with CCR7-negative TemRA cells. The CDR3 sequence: CASSGGQGYGYTF. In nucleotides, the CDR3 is TGTGCCAGCAGTGGGGGACAGGGTTATGGCTACACCTTC.